This T cell receptor beta chain was documented in a study of shared clonotypes between healthy human individuals. Overall study results and limits: Though the depth was large, rarefaction showed that sorted-subset sequencing was incomplete. For naive CD4 cells, around 5.1% of clonotypes were shared across a handful of donors.

The CDR3 is 11 residues long. Per germline, CDR1 MNHNS and CDR2 SASEGT. V was trimmed by 5 bases and J by 4 bases, leaving 6 bases between them. Of note for this clone: Its antigen is not identified.

Per sorted-subset replicate PCR, input was 150 to 250 ng DNA, representing around 30,000 T cell genomes. Generated by immunoSEQ multiplex PCR, the TCRdb table keeps only in-frame clones and is missing some. The table lists 2,100,000 or so clones, 95% of them singletons. CD45RA+ naive and CD45RA-negative memory subsets were separated from CD4+ cells. The receptor was derived from a man between 18 and 35 years old in good health. The V gene is TRBV6-1, the J gene TRBJ2-7; no clear D. Material: naive CD4+ T cells sorted from blood. Sample subset: CD45RA+ positively selected. DNA of the CDR3: TGTGCCAGCAGTCACATTTACGAGCAGTACTTC. This sequence encodes CASSHIYEQYF.